The clone carrying this T cell receptor (beta chain) was seen only once. The antigen is not known. CDR1 and CDR2 from the germline V gene are MNHEY and SVGAGI. Trimming left V 6 bases short and J 5 bases short, with 16 bases between. The CDR3 is 14 amino acids. The source of the sample is a study of chemoradiotherapy in HPV16-positive cancers. Study-level findings and limits: Only a couple of HPV16-positive patients supplied the functional HPV-specificity definition.

The data were produced by immunoSEQ multiplex PCR, yet TCRdb's version contains in-frame clones alone and is incomplete. The sample shows some 70,000 clones, roughly 86% of them seen only once. This receptor was identified in a human donor with HPV-associated anogenital cancer. The V call is TRBV6-5, the J call TRBJ1-1; D perhaps matches TRBD1 (5 bases). Sequenced here: blood, sampled from a patient who underwent chemoradiotherapy. The DNA for the CDR3 is TGTGCCAGCAGGCCCCAAGGGGACCTTACTGAAGCTTTCTTT. Protein product: CASRPQGDLTEAFF.